Below, one TCR beta chain is given with its context. Original processing notes: It was from reference gene primer amplification that nucleated cell counts were estimated. Assay: immunoSEQ multiplex PCR; the TCRdb copy retains only in-frame clones and omits some. V and J calls and clone size come straight from that table; D and trimming were deduced from the DNA. The sample comprises roughly 150,000 clones, around 82% of which are singletons, and roughly a tenth rests with the top ten. The data derive from a study of blood T cell repertoires in COVID-19. The wider study: Acute and convalescent COVID-19 samples came from the United States, Italy and Spain.

The germline V gene encodes CDR1 MGHDK and CDR2 SYGVNS. The germline V and J ends were trimmed by 4 bases and 6 bases, with 15 bases remaining between them. This CDR3 has 14 amino acids. The sequencing sample was made of peripheral blood. The receptor's source is a woman older than 75 with active or convalescent COVID-19. The chain uses TRBV25-1 and TRBJ1-1; D is ambiguous. Written as DNA, the CDR3 is TGTGCCAGCAGTGCCGCCCCGGGGAGCGCTGAAGCTTTCTTT. This sequence encodes CASSAAPGSAEAFF.